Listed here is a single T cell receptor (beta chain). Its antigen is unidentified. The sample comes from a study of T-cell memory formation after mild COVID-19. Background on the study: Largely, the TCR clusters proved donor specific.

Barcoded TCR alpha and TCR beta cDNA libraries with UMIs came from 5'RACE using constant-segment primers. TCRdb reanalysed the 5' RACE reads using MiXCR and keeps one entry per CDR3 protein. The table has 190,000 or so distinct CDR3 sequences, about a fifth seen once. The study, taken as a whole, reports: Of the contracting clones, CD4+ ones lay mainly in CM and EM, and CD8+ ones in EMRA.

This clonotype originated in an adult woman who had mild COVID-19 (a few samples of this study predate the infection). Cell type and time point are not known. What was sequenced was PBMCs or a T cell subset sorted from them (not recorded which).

CDR3 in DNA: TGTGCCAGCAGCCTCGGACAGCAGAACACTGAAGCTTTCTTT. This codes for CASSLGQQNTEAFF. The chain uses TRBV5-5 and TRBJ1-1; D might be TRBD1 (6 bases). The CDR3 is made up of 14 amino acids. Germline assignment: CDR1 SGHKS and CDR2 YYEKEE (reference sequence). V lost 4 bases and J 1 base, leaving 11 bases between the germline ends. Looking up the rest from reference TRBV5-5 and TRBJ1-1 gives the full variable domain: DAGVTQSPTHLIKTRGQQVTLRCSPISGHKSVSWYQQVLGQGPQFIFQYYEKEERGRGNFPDRFSARQFPNYSSELNVNALLLGDSALYLCASSLGQQNTEAFFGQGTRLTVV.